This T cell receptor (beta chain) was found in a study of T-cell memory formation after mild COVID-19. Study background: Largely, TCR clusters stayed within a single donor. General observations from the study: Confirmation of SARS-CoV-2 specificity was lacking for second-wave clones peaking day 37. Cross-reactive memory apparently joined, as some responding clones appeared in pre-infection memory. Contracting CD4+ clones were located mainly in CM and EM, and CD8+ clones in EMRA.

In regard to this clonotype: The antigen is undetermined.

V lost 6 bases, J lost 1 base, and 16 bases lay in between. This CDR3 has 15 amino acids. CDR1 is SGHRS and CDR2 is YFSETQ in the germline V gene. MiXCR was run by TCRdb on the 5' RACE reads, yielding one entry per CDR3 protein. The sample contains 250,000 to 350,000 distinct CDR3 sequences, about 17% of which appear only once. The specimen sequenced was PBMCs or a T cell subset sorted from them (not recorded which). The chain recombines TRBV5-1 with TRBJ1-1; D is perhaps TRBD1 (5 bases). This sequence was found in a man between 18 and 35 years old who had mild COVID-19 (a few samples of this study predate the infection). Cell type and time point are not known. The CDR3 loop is CASTVIPTENTEAFF. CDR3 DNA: TGCGCCAGCACCGTTATACCGACAGAGAACACTGAAGCTTTCTTT.